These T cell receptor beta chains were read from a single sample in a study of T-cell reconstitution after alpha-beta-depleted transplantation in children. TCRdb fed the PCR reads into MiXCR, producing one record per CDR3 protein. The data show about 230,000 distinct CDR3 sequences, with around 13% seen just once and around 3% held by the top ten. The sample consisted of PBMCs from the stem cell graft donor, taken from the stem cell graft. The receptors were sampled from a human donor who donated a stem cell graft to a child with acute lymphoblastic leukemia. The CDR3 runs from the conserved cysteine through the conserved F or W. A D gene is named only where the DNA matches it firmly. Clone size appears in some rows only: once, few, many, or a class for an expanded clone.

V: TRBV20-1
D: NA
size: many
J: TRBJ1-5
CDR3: CSASAPGEGNQPQHF
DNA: TGCAGTGCTAGCGCTCCAGGGGAGGGCAATCAGCCCCAGCATTTT

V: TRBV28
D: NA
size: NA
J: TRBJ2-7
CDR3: CASSFRYEQYF
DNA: TGTGCCAGCAGTTTCCGATACGAGCAGTACTTC

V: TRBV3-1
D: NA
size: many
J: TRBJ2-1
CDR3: CASSQVRGSYNEQFF
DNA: TGTGCCAGCAGCCAAGTTCGGGGCTCCTACAATGAGCAGTTCTTC

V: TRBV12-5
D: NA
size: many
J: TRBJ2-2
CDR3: CASGLYPGSSVGELFF
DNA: TGTGCTAGTGGTTTGTATCCGGGTAGCTCGGTCGGGGAGCTGTTTTTT

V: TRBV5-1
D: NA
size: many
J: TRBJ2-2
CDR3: CASSLGERANTGELFF
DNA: TGCGCCAGCAGCTTGGGAGAGCGCGCGAACACCGGGGAGCTGTTTTTT

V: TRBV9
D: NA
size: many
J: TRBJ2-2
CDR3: CASSVPRPNTGELFF
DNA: TGTGCCAGCAGCGTACCCAGGCCGAACACCGGGGAGCTGTTTTTT

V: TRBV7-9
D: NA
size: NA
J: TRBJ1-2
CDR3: CASSLESGDAGYTF
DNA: TGTGCCAGCAGCTTAGAATCAGGGGACGCTGGCTACACCTTC

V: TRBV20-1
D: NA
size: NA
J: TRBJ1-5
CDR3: CSARYPGGQPQHF
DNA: TGCAGTGCTAGATACCCCGGAGGACAGCCCCAGCATTTT

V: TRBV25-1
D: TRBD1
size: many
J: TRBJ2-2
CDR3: CASSVDRIRDAGELFF
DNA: TGTGCCAGCAGTGTGGACAGGATTCGCGACGCCGGGGAGCTGTTTTTT

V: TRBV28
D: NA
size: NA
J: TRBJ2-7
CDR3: CASSWFDYEQYF
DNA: TGTGCCAGCAGTTGGTTTGACTACGAGCAGTACTTC

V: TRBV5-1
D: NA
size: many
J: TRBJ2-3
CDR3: CASSGGLTSSTDTQYF
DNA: TGCGCCAGCAGCGGGGGCCTCACGTCTAGCACAGATACGCAGTATTTT

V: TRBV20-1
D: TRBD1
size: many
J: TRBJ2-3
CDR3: CSASRDRGDTQYF
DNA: TGCAGTGCTAGTCGGGACAGGGGAGATACGCAGTATTTT

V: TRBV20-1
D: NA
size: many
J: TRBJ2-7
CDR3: CSARSAFTTDEQYF
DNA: TGCAGTGCTAGAAGCGCCTTCACCACTGACGAGCAGTACTTC

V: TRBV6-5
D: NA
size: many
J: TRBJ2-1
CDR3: CASSYGGANEQFF
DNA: TGTGCCAGCAGTTACGGGGGGGCAAATGAGCAGTTCTTC

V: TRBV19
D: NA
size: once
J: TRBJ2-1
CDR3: CASSEDKLLQYEQFF
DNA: TGTGCCAGTAGCGAGGACAAGTTACTACAATATGAGCAGTTCTTC

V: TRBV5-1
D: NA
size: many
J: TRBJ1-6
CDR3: CASGPRSDSPLHF
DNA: TGCGCCAGCGGTCCGCGGTCGGATTCACCCCTCCACTTT

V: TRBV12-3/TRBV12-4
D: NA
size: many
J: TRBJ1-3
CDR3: CASAIKSGNTIYF
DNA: TGTGCCAGCGCAATTAAATCCGGAAACACCATATATTTT

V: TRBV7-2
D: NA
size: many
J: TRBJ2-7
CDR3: CASSSPSSYEQYF
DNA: TGTGCCAGCAGCTCCCCCAGCTCCTACGAGCAGTACTTC